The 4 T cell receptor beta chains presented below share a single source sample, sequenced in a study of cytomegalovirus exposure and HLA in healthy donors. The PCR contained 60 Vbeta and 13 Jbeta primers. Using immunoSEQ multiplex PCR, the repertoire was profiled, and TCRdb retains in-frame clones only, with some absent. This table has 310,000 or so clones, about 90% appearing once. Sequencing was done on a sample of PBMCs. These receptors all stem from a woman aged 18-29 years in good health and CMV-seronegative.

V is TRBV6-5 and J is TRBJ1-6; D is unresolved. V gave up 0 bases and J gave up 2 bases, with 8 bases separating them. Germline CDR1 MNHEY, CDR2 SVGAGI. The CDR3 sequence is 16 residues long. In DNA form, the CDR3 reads TGTGCCAGCAGTTACTCGTACGGGACCTATAATTCACCCCTCCACTTT. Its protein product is CASSYSYGTYNSPLHF.

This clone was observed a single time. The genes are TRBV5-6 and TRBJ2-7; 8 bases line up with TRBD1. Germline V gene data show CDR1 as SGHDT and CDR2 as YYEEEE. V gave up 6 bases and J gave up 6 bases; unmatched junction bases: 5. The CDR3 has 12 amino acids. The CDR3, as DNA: TGTGCCAGCACCCAGGGGGCCGGCGAGCAGTACTTC. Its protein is CASTQGAGEQYF. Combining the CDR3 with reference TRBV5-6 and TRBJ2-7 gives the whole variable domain DAGVTQSPTHLIKTRGQQVTLRCSPKSGHDTVSWYQQALGQGPQFIFQYYEEEERQRGNFPDRFSGHQFPNYSSELNVNALLLGDSALYLCASTQGAGEQYFGPGTRLTVT.

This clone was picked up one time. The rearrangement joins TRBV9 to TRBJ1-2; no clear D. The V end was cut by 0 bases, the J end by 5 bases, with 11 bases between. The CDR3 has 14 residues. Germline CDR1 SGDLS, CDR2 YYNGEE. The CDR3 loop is CASSVGPQLYGYTF. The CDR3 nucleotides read TGTGCCAGCAGCGTAGGCCCACAGTTATATGGCTACACCTTC.

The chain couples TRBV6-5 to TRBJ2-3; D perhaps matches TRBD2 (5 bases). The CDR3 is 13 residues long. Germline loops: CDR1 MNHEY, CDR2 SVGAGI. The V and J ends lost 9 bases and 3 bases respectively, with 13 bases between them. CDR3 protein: CASRLLRTDTQYF. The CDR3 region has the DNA TGTGCCAGTAGACTACTGCGAACAGATACGCAGTATTTT.